These 17 T cell receptor beta chains originate from one sample sequenced in a study of OX40 agonist ivuxolimab in advanced cancers. Libraries were built with the immunoSEQ multiplex PCR assay. This is the immuneACCESS table as TCRdb keeps it, with only in-frame sequences that have V and J called. A part of the clones is gone; compared with another copy, unresolved V genes explain less than half, and the rest is unexplained. The sample data list 55,000 to 70,000 clones, and 70% to 90% of these were observed just once. The ten largest clonotypes hold approximately 1.3% of the sample. This specimen was CD4+ or CD8+ T cells sorted from blood, taken in a trial of the OX40 agonist ivuxolimab. The receptors originated from an adult with an advanced solid tumor such as melanoma, head and neck, liver or kidney cancer.

This chain joins TRBV5-1 and TRBJ2-6; D not resolved. The V end was cut by 7 bases, the J end by 5 bases, with 22 bases between. Germline loops: CDR1 SGHRS, CDR2 YFSETQ. The CDR3 spans 17 residues. The CDR3 DNA is TGCGCCAGCGCCTGGTCCGGTTCACAAAGTCGGGCCAACGTCCTGACTTTC. Translation gives CASAWSGSQSRANVLTF.

This sequence joins TRBV19 and TRBJ1-6, with a weak D call TRBD1 (6 bases). The ends were cut back, 6 bases at V and 14 bases at J, with 17 bases in the middle. Per germline, CDR1 LNHDA and CDR2 SQIVND (reference sequence). The CDR3 extends over 13 amino acids. Here the CDR3 reads CASSHRPGAALHF. Here the CDR3 DNA reads TGTGCCAGTAGCCACCGACCGGGGGCGGCCCTCCACTTT.

This chain uses TRBV6-1 with TRBJ1-2, with 8 positions matching TRBD1. Germline trimming cut 7 bases from V and 0 bases from J; bases unmatched to any gene: 7. The V gene's germline CDR1 is MNHNS and CDR2 SASEGT. The length of the CDR3 is 15 residues. The CDR3 DNA is TGTGCCAGCAACCCTGGACAGGGAGCTAACTATGGCTACACCTTC. Amino acid sequence: CASNPGQGANYGYTF.

The V gene is TRBV7-8, the J gene TRBJ2-2; the match to TRBD2 covers 16 bases. This CDR3 comprises 20 residues. Germline CDR1 reads SGHVS; CDR2 reads FQNEAQ. With V trimmed by 6 bases and J by 0 bases, 10 bases remained unmatched. In DNA form, the CDR3 reads TGTGCCAGCAGACCCCCTCTGGGACTAGCGGGGGGGCCGAACACCGGGGAGCTGTTTTTT. This gives the protein CASRPPLGLAGGPNTGELFF.

The V gene is TRBV6-5, the J gene TRBJ1-2; 9 bases align to TRBD1. V shed 5 bases and J 4 bases; nucleotides not matched to a gene: 8. This CDR3 has 15 amino acids. The germline CDR1 and CDR2 sequences are MNHEY and SVGAGI. The CDR3 sequence is CASSRPGQGIYGYTF. CDR3 nucleotide sequence: TGTGCCAGCAGTCGTCCGGGACAGGGCATCTATGGCTACACCTTC.

In its sample, this clone was seen a few times. Germline is not matched at one junction end, which may reflect a read error. J is TRBJ1-2 and V is TRBV19; TRBD1 might be the D (6 bases). The CDR3 is made up of 14 amino acids. Germline V gives CDR1 LNHDA, CDR2 SQIVND (reference sequence). CDR3 bases: TGTGCCAGTAGAATAGGAGGGGGTATCTATGGCTACACCTTC. It specifies CASRIGGGIYGYTF. Full variable domain (outside the CDR3, taken from reference TRBV19 and TRBJ1-2): DGGITQSPKYLFRKEGQNVTLSCEQNLNHDAMYWYRQDPGQGLRLIYYSQIVNDFQKGDIAEGYSVSREKKESFPLTVTSAQKNPTAFYLCASRIGGGIYGYTFGSGTRLTVV.

The rearrangement links TRBV2 to TRBJ1-6; the match to TRBD1 covers 9 bases. Trimming took 6 bases from V and 6 from J; bases not matched to a gene: 6. Germline CDR1 SNHLY, CDR2 FYNNEI. This CDR3 comprises 15 residues. CDR3 DNA: TGTGCCAGCAGGGGGGAGGGACAGGGTAATTCACCCCTCCACTTT. Translated: CASRGEGQGNSPLHF.

The chain combines TRBV9 with TRBJ2-7, with D possibly being TRBD1 or TRBD2 (5 bases each). CDR1 and CDR2 (germline): SGDLS, YYNGEE. V was clipped by 3 bases and J by 2 bases, with 15 bases between them. This CDR3 has 15 amino acids. The CDR3 protein is CASSDTPRDPYEQYF. The CDR3 DNA reads TGTGCCAGCAGCGATACTCCCCGGGACCCCTACGAGCAGTACTTC.

The CDR3 is CASSYSGEPTNEKLFF. DNA for the CDR3: TGTGCCAGCAGTTACTCCGGGGAACCAACTAATGAAAAACTGTTTTTT. The chain uses TRBV6-5 and TRBJ1-4; D gene uncertain. The germline V and J ends were trimmed by 0 bases and 0 bases, with 8 bases remaining between them. Germline V gene lookup returns CDR1 MNHEY and CDR2 SVGAGI. This CDR3 region has 16 residues.

The chain recombines TRBV6-4 with TRBJ2-3, with D maybe TRBD1 (7 bases). The CDR3 length is 15 residues. Per germline, CDR1 MRHNA and CDR2 SNTAGT. V lost 2 bases and J 7 bases, leaving 16 bases between the germline ends. CDR3 region: CASSDRTGGRNTQYF. CDR3 nucleotides: TGTGCCAGCAGTGACCGGACAGGAGGGAGAAATACGCAGTATTTT.

The chain couples TRBV7-9 to TRBJ1-4; a possible D gene is TRBD1 (5 bases). CDR1 is SEHNR, CDR2 FQNEAQ, per germline (reference sequence). V shed 6 bases and J shed 4 bases, with 12 bases lying between them. The CDR3 is made up of 14 amino acids. The CDR3 DNA sequence: TGTGCCAGCAGGCTTGGGGGAAATAATGAAAAACTGTTTTTT. Residues: CASRLGGNNEKLFF.

This chain connects TRBV7-9 to TRBJ1-3; unclear D gene. V lost 1 base to trimming and J lost 4 bases, with 2 bases between them. The V gene's germline CDR1 is SEHNR and CDR2 FQNEAQ (reference sequence). CDR3 size: 12 residues. CDR3 residues: CASSLGGNTIYF. The CDR3 nucleotides are TGTGCCAGCAGCTTAGGGGGAAACACCATATATTTT. Filled out from reference TRBV7-9 and TRBJ1-3, the complete variable domain reads DTGVSQNPRHKITKRGQNVTFRCDPISEHNRLYWYRQTLGQGPEFLTYFQNEAQLEKSRLLSDRFSAERPKGSFSTLEIQRTEQGDSAMYLCASSLGGNTIYFGEGSWLTVV.

Note on this clone: Other DNA sequences in this sample translate to the same CDR3. The chain joins TRBV19 to TRBJ1-2, with no clear D. Germline CDR1 reads LNHDA; CDR2 reads SQIVND (reference sequence). V dropped 3 bases and J dropped 8 bases, with 10 bases sitting between them. The CDR3 spans 12 residues. CDR3 sequence (DNA): TGTGCCAGTAGTATTGAAGGGAGGGGCTACACCTTC. Translation: CASSIEGRGYTF.

The chain recombines TRBV6-5 with TRBJ1-5; D possibly corresponds to TRBD1 (5 bases). The CDR3 contains 14 residues. With 5 bases removed from V and 11 bases from J, the gap between germline ends came to 19 bases. Germline V gene lookup returns CDR1 MNHEY and CDR2 SVGAGI. The DNA of the CDR3 is TGTGCCAGCAGTAGAGACAGTGACTTTATAGCCCAGCATTTT. The encoded protein is CASSRDSDFIAQHF.

This clone was seen a single time. The genes are TRBV20-1 and TRBJ1-2; tentative D call: TRBD1 (5 bases). The germline V gene encodes CDR1 DFQATT and CDR2 SNEGSKA (reference sequence). V was cut by 0 bases and J by 7 bases, with 6 bases left in between. This CDR3 is 11 amino acids long. The CDR3 sequence: CSARDGGGYTF. Here the CDR3 DNA reads TGCAGTGCTAGAGATGGGGGTGGCTACACCTTC.

This chain connects TRBV6-1 to TRBJ2-5; D not certain. CDR1 is MNHNS and CDR2 is SASEGT in the germline V gene. Trimming shortened V by 1 base and J by 5 bases, and 14 bases separated the two germline ends. This CDR3 comprises 15 residues. CDR3 residues: CASSEGVTFPETQYF. The DNA for the CDR3 is TGTGCCAGCAGTGAAGGAGTGACCTTCCCGGAGACCCAGTACTTC.

V usage is TRBV5-1 and J usage is TRBJ1-4, with D perhaps matching TRBD1 (5 bases). Trimming cost V 3 bases and J 8 bases, with 14 bases left between them. The CDR3 is 14 amino acids. CDR1 SGHRS and CDR2 YFSETQ come from the germline V gene. CDR3: CASSSGSLREKLFF. The CDR3 nucleotides are TGCGCCAGCAGCTCAGGGTCTCTCAGGGAAAAACTGTTTTTT.